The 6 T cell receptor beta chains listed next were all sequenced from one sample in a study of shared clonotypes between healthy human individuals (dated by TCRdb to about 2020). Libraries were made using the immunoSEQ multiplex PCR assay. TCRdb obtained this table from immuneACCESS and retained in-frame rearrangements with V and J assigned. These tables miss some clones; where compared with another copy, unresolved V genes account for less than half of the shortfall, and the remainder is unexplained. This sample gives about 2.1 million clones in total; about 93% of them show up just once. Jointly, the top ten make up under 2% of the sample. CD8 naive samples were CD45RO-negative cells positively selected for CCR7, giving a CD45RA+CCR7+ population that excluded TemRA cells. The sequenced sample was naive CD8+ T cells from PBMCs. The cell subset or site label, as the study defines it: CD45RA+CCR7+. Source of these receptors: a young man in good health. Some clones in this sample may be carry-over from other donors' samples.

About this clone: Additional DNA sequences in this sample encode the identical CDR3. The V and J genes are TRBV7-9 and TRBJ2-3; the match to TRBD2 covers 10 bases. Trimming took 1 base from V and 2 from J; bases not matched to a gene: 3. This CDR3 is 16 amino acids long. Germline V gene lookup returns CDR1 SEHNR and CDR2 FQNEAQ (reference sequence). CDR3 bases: TGTGCCAGCAGCTTAGGGACTAGCGGCTACACAGATACGCAGTATTTT. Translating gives CASSLGTSGYTDTQYF.

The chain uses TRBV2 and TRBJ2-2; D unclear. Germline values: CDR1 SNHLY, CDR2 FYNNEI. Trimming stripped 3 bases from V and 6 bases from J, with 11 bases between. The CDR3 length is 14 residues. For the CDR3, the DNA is TGTGCCAGCAGTGACCCGGAGAGCGCCGGGGAGCTGTTTTTT. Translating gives CASSDPESAGELFF.

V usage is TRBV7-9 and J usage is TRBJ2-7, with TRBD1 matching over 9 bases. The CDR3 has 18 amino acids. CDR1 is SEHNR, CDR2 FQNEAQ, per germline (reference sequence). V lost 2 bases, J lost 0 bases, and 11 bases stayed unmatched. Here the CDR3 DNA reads TGTGCCAGCAGCTTACGGGACAGGGACCATCTAAGCTCCTACGAGCAGTACTTC. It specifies CASSLRDRDHLSSYEQYF.

As DNA, the CDR3 is TGTGCCAGCAGCTCAGACCCTAGGAATGAGCAGTTCTTC. This sequence encodes CASSSDPRNEQFF. This rearrangement joins TRBV7-9 to TRBJ2-1, with D unclear. Germline CDR1 SEHNR, CDR2 FQNEAQ (reference sequence). This CDR3 is built from 13 residues. Trimming took off 4 bases at V and 7 bases at J, with 11 bases between the two ends.

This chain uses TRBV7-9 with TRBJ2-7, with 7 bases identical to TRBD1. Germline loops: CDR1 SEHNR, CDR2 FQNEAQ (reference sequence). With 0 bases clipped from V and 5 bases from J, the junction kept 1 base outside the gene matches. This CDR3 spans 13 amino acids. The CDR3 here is CASSLADRDEQYF. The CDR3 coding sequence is TGTGCCAGCAGCTTAGCCGACAGGGACGAGCAGTACTTC.

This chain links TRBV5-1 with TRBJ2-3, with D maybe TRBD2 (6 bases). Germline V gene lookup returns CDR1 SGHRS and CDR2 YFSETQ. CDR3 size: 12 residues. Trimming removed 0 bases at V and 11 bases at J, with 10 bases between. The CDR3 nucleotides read TGCGCCAGCAGCTTGGTGGGGGGAGAGCAGTATTTT. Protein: CASSLVGGEQYF.